The 20 T cell receptor beta chains reported below all come from one sample, sequenced in a study of T cell responses to AZD1222 COVID-19 vaccine (dated by TCRdb to the early 2020s). The library was generated by the immunoSEQ multiplex PCR assay. The immuneACCESS repertoire file appears here via TCRdb, limited to in-frame rearrangements. These files lack a portion of the clones; in checked studies, under half of the deficit traces to unresolved V genes, and the cause of the others is not known. Recorded for this sample are around 160,000 clones; 93% of them occurred a single time. The leading ten clones occupy 1.9% of the sample. The time point label on this specimen signifies: baseline before first vaccination. The sequencing used peripheral blood, collected on day 0 of AZD1222 vaccination. These receptors came from an adult in good health.

This chain uses TRBV7-8 with TRBJ2-2; tentatively, D is TRBD2 (6 bases). Germline values: CDR1 SGHVS, CDR2 FQNEAQ. The CDR3 spans 15 residues. V shed 5 bases and J shed 2 bases, with 12 bases lying between them. This CDR3 reads CASSPRRDNTGELFF. The CDR3 nucleotides are TGTGCCAGCAGCCCTAGGAGGGATAACACCGGGGAGCTGTTTTTT.

The table lists this clone with a few counts. The chain is built from TRBV7-2 and TRBJ2-2, with D perhaps TRBD2 (5 bases). The CDR3 runs 16 residues. Germline CDR1 is SGHTA and CDR2 is FQGNSA. Trimming took 2 bases from V and 0 from J, leaving 10 bases between them. The CDR3 here is CASSLYGIPNTGELFF. The CDR3 DNA sequence: TGTGCCAGCAGCTTATACGGGATCCCGAACACCGGGGAGCTGTTTTTT.

V and J are TRBV27 and TRBJ2-2; TRBD1 might be the D (5 bases). CDR1 MNHEY and CDR2 SMNVEV come from the germline V gene (reference sequence). The V end was cut by 7 bases, the J end by 7 bases, with 10 bases between. This CDR3 region has 12 residues. Here the CDR3 reads CASKGLGGELFF. CDR3 DNA: TGTGCCAGCAAGGGGTTGGGCGGGGAGCTGTTTTTT.

The chain has TRBV3-1 (or the pseudogene TRBV3-2) and TRBJ1-1, with TRBD1 identical over 10 bases. CDR1 and CDR2 (germline): LGHDT, YNNKEL (reference sequence). The CDR3 contains 14 residues. V dropped 4 bases and J dropped 4; count of bases not matched to a gene: 3. The CDR3 DNA reads TGTGCCAGCAGCCGGGGACAGGGGAGCACTGAAGCTTTCTTT. Its translation is CASSRGQGSTEAFF.

V and J are TRBV7-2 and TRBJ1-5; no definite D call. With 0 bases removed from V and 9 bases from J, the gap between germline ends came to 15 bases. The CDR3 sequence is 15 residues long. CDR1 SGHTA and CDR2 FQGNSA come from the germline V gene. Here the CDR3 reads CASSLAGGALGPQHF. As DNA, the CDR3 is TGTGCCAGCAGCTTAGCGGGCGGAGCCTTAGGGCCCCAGCATTTT.

J is TRBJ1-5 and V is TRBV4-1; D ambiguous. CDR1 and CDR2 (germline): MGHRA, YSYEKL. V gave up 0 bases and J gave up 0 bases, with 6 bases separating them. There are 15 residues in the CDR3. The CDR3 region is CASSQEGYSNQPQHF. DNA for the CDR3: TGCGCCAGCAGCCAAGAGGGGTATAGCAATCAGCCCCAGCATTTT.

The chain links TRBV24-1 to TRBJ1-2; D not certain. This CDR3 has 13 residues. CDR1 and CDR2 (germline): KGHDR, SFDVKD. Trimming left V 5 bases short and J 5 bases short, with 11 bases between. CDR3 in amino acids: CATSAGFWYGYTF. CDR3 DNA: TGTGCCACCAGTGCCGGGTTTTGGTATGGCTACACCTTC.

The chain has TRBV11-2 and TRBJ1-2; D not resolved. Per the germline V gene, CDR1 is SGHAT and CDR2 is FQNNGV. V lost 3 bases to trimming and J lost 5 bases, with 16 bases between them. The CDR3 spans 15 residues. In nucleotides, the CDR3 is TGTGCCAGCAGCTTGAGCGAAATGGGTCTTTATGGCTACACCTTC. As protein: CASSLSEMGLYGYTF.

The rearrangement uses TRBV2 and TRBJ1-3; no firm D call. The CDR3 has 16 amino acids. With 6 bases removed from V and 0 bases from J, the gap between germline ends came to 15 bases. Germline CDR1 and CDR2: SNHLY and FYNNEI. The CDR3 protein is CASSAYSFLSGNTIYF. The CDR3 DNA follows: TGTGCCAGCAGCGCGTATTCCTTCCTCTCTGGAAACACCATATATTTT.

The J gene is TRBJ2-7, the V gene TRBV6-1; weak D call: TRBD1 (5 bases). V lost 3 bases to trimming and J lost 3 bases, with 6 bases between them. Per germline, CDR1 MNHNS and CDR2 SASEGT. The CDR3 loop spans 12 amino acids. This chain's CDR3 is CASSDRGYEQYF. The DNA of the CDR3 is TGTGCCAGCAGTGATAGGGGCTACGAGCAGTACTTC.

V and J are TRBV5-6 and TRBJ2-1; D is undetermined. Deletions cut 1 base from V and 3 bases from J, with 11 bases between. Germline V gene data show CDR1 as SGHDT and CDR2 as YYEEEE. This CDR3 contains 15 residues. The CDR3, as DNA: TGTGCCAGCAGCTTGAAGGGTTTGGACTACAATGAGCAGTTCTTC. Residues: CASSLKGLDYNEQFF.

This sequence joins TRBV5-1 and TRBJ2-7, with 12 nucleotides matching TRBD2. The CDR3 runs to 15 residues. Unmatched junction bases numbered 7, after V lost 4 bases and J lost 5 bases. Germline CDR1 is SGHRS and CDR2 is YFSETQ. The CDR3 coding sequence is TGCGCCAGCAGCCCTGGGACTAGCGGGCTGAACGAGCAGTACTTC. Translating gives CASSPGTSGLNEQYF. The entire variable domain, with the rest obtained from reference TRBV5-1 and TRBJ2-7, is as follows: KAGVTQTPRYLIKTRGQQVTLSCSPISGHRSVSWYQQTPGQGLQFLFEYFSETQRNKGNFPGRFSGRQFSNSRSEMNVSTLELGDSALYLCASSPGTSGLNEQYFGPGTRLTVT.

V and J are TRBV7-8 and TRBJ2-2, with D unresolved. V shed 3 bases and J shed 2 bases, with 7 bases lying between them. The CDR3 is 14 residues long. Per germline, CDR1 SGHVS and CDR2 FQNEAQ. Here the CDR3 reads CASSFKSNTGELFF. The CDR3 nucleotides are TGTGCCAGCAGCTTCAAGAGTAACACCGGGGAGCTGTTTTTT.

The V call is TRBV11-2, the J call TRBJ2-1, with TRBD2 identical over 10 bases. CDR1 and CDR2 from the germline V gene are SGHAT and FQNNGV. CDR3 size: 18 residues. V was pared by 7 bases and J by 8 bases, with 20 bases of the junction left unmatched. CDR3 DNA: TGTGCCAGCAACAACGGGGATAGCGGGGGGTTCACTGGGGATGAGCAGTTCTTC. Translated, it gives CASNNGDSGGFTGDEQFF.

This sequence joins TRBV12-3 or TRBV12-4 and TRBJ1-1, with D perhaps TRBD1 (5 bases). The CDR3 runs to 13 residues. The V end lost 6 bases, the J end lost 2 bases, and 10 bases lay between the germline ends. CDR3 region: CASRRGSNTEAFF. The DNA for the CDR3 is TGTGCCAGCAGGAGGGGCTCTAACACTGAAGCTTTCTTT.

The chain is built from TRBV6-5 and TRBJ2-1; possibly TRBD1 or TRBD2 for D (7 bases each). V was clipped by 4 bases and J by 10 bases, with 14 bases between them. This CDR3 comprises 13 residues. CDR1 and CDR2 from the germline V gene are MNHEY and SVGAGI. The CDR3 spells CASSFRQGGEQFF. The DNA for the CDR3 is TGTGCCAGCAGTTTCCGACAGGGAGGGGAGCAGTTCTTC.

This chain links TRBV6-5 with TRBJ1-3; maybe TRBD1 (5 bases). V was cut by 0 bases and J by 2 bases, with 8 bases left in between. The CDR3 length is 15 residues. CDR1 is MNHEY and CDR2 is SVGAGI in the germline V gene. CDR3: CASSYSSGAGNTIYF. The CDR3 DNA follows: TGTGCCAGCAGTTACTCCTCGGGGGCTGGAAACACCATATATTTT.

The chain links TRBV11-2 to TRBJ2-5, with TRBD2 identical over 13 bases. The V and J ends lost 3 bases and 3 bases, in that order; junction bases with no gene match: 1. Germline V gene data show CDR1 as SGHAT and CDR2 as FQNNGV. This CDR3 is built from 15 residues. Here the CDR3 DNA reads TGTGCCAGCAGCTTCACTAGCGGGAGGGAAGAGACCCAGTACTTC. Translated, it gives CASSFTSGREETQYF.

V gene TRBV3-1 (or the pseudogene TRBV3-2) combines with J gene TRBJ2-2, with 10 positions matching TRBD2. Germline lookup yields CDR1 LGHDT and CDR2 YNNKEL (reference sequence). V lost 4 bases and J lost 6; bases outside the gene matches: 5. CDR3 length: 15 residues. In nucleotides, the CDR3 is TGTGCCAGCAGCCTAGCGGGAGGCCGGCCCGGGGAGCTGTTTTTT. Translating it yields CASSLAGGRPGELFF.

This rearrangement joins TRBV10-3 to TRBJ1-6; D is possibly TRBD1 (6 bases). There are 16 residues in the CDR3. V was cut by 0 bases and J by 6 bases, with 12 bases left in between. CDR1 and CDR2 (germline): ENHRY, SYGVKD. In DNA, the CDR3 is TGTGCCATCAGTGAGTCAGGGGGAAACGGTAATTCACCCCTCCACTTT. This translates into CAISESGGNGNSPLHF.